These 4 T cell receptor beta chains were sequenced from one sample in a study of technical replicates of blood from a handful of donors. The method was immunoSEQ multiplex PCR; TCRdb's version includes in-frame clones alone and lacks a portion of them. The data hold fewer than 80,000 clones, with approximately 89% observed a single time. The specimen was PBMCs. The receptors were sampled from a human donor in good health. Some clones in this sample may be carry-over from other donors' samples.

This chain uses TRBV7-2 with TRBJ2-7; 10 bases map to TRBD2. Trimming took 5 bases from V and 1 from J; bases not matched to a gene: 5. The CDR3 has 15 amino acids. CDR1 and CDR2 (germline): SGHTA, FQGNSA. CDR3 loop: CASSPWGLASYEQYF. As DNA, the CDR3 is TGTGCCAGCAGCCCATGGGGACTAGCGTCCTACGAGCAGTACTTC.

In its sample, this clone ranks as medium-sized. The rearrangement links TRBV2 to TRBJ1-6; D is ambiguous. The germline V gene has CDR1 SNHLY and CDR2 FYNNEI. Deletions cut 6 bases from V and 7 bases from J, with 10 bases between. The CDR3 covers 13 residues. In nucleotides, the CDR3 is TGTGCCAGCAGGCGGGCGCAGAATTCACCCCTCCACTTT. It is translated as CASRRAQNSPLHF.

This sequence joins TRBV5-1 and TRBJ2-1, with TRBD2 as a possible D gene (6 bases). Trimming shortened V by 4 bases and J by 5 bases, and 19 bases separated the two germline ends. CDR1 and CDR2 (germline): SGHRS, YFSETQ. The CDR3 is 16 amino acids. The CDR3 DNA follows: TGCGCCAGCAGCCTGGGCGGAGGGGATTTCAACAATGAGCAGTTCTTC. Translated, it gives CASSLGGGDFNNEQFF.

This clone has just one count. CDR3 nucleotides: TGTGCCAGCAGCTTCCGGGACAGGGGATACAATGAGCAGTTCTTC. Translating gives CASSFRDRGYNEQFF. The V call is TRBV7-6, the J call TRBJ2-1; 10 nucleotides agree with TRBD1. This CDR3 spans 15 amino acids. J was trimmed by 4 bases and V by 3 bases; bases with no gene match: 3. Germline V lookup: CDR1 SGHVS, CDR2 FNYEAQ.